This T cell receptor (beta chain) comes out of a study of early T cells in non-severe SARS-CoV-2 infection. Study-level information: Unsorted whole blood bulk RNA was sequenced, with unpaired chains.

There are 15 residues in the CDR3. V gave up 5 bases and J gave up 2 bases, with 14 bases separating them. Germline V gene sequence: CDR1 SEHNR, CDR2 FQNEAQ (reference sequence). TCRdb analysed the 5' RACE reads with MiXCR anew, one entry per CDR3 protein. The data contain about 81,000 distinct CDR3 sequences, roughly 5.7% of them singletons. The source of this sequence is an adult who was a healthcare worker with PCR-confirmed SARS-CoV-2 infection or an uninfected control (not recorded which). Specimen: whole blood. The chain couples TRBV7-9 to TRBJ2-3, with D possibly TRBD2 on 7 matching bases. CDR3 protein: CASSEKGGPTDTQYF. The CDR3 DNA reads TGTGCCAGCAGCGAAAAGGGGGGGCCCACAGATACGCAGTATTTT.